These T cell receptor beta chains were read from a single sample in a study of blood T cell repertoires in COVID-19. Data came from immunoSEQ multiplex PCR; TCRdb stores just in-frame clones and leaves some out. The data show hundreds of thousands of clones, approximately 86% seen once. The sample was peripheral blood. The receptors were gathered from a man in his fifties or sixties with acute or convalescent COVID-19. Both conserved end residues are part of each CDR3. D genes are given only for firm matches. Only part of the rows carry a size: once, few, many, or a class if the clone is expanded.

size	D	V	J	CDR3	DNA
-	-	TRBV28	TRBJ1-1	CATRGVTEAFF	TGTGCCACCAGAGGGGTCACTGAAGCTTTCTTT
-	-	TRBV5-8	TRBJ1-4	CASSFGGHLPVMANEKLFF	TGTGCCAGCAGCTTTGGAGGGCACCTCCCCGTGATGGCTAATGAAAAACTGTTTTTT
-	TRBD2	TRBV3-1/TRBV3-2	TRBJ2-7	CASSPRLAGYEQYF	TGTGCCAGCAGCCCCCGTCTAGCGGGGTACGAGCAGTACTTC
-	-	TRBV12-3/TRBV12-4	TRBJ1-2	CASSFGVGGYTF	TGTGCCAGCAGTTTCGGGGTAGGAGGCTACACCTTC
few	-	TRBV30	TRBJ1-1	CAWGEGWASLAFF	TGTGCCTGGGGGGAGGGTTGGGCCAGTTTGGCTTTCTTT
once	-	TRBV15	TRBJ1-6	CATSRVGRVNSPLHF	TGTGCCACCAGCAGAGTTGGCAGGGTCAATTCACCCCTCCACTTT
once	-	TRBV24-1	TRBJ1-1	CATSDGVDTEAFF	TGTGCCACCAGTGACGGTGTTGACACTGAAGCTTTCTTT
-	-	TRBV3-1/TRBV3-2	TRBJ2-7	CATRGSAGLSYF	TGTGCCACACGAGGGTCGGCGGGTTTGTCTTACTTC
once	-	TRBV6-4	TRBJ1-4	CASSDLPNEKLFF	TGTGCCAGCAGTGACCTCCCTAATGAAAAACTGTTTTTT
-	-	TRBV12-3/TRBV12-4	TRBJ1-1	CASSLGGLTEAFF	TGTGCCAGCAGTTTGGGGGGGTTGACTGAAGCTTTCTTT
-	-	TRBV6-2/TRBV6-3	TRBJ1-4	CASSYTDSSATNEKLFF	TGTGCCAGCAGTTACACGGACAGTTCGGCAACTAATGAAAAACTGTTTTTT